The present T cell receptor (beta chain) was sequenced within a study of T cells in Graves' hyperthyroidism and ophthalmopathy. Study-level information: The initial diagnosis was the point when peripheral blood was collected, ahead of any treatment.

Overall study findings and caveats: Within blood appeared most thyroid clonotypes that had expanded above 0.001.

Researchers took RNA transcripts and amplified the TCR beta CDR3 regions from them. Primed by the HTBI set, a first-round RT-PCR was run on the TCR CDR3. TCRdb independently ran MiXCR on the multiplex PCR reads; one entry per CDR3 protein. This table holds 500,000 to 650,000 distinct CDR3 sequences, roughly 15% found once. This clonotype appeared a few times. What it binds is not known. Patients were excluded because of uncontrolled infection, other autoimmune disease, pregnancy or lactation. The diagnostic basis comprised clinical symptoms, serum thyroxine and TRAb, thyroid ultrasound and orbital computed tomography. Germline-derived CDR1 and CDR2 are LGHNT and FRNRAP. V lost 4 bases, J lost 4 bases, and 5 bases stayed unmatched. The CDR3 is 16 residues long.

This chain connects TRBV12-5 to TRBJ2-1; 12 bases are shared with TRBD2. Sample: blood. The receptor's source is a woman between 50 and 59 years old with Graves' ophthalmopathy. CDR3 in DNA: TGTGCTAGTGGTTCATGGACTAGCGGGAAATACAATGAGCAGTTCTTC. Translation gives CASGSWTSGKYNEQFF.